The source of this TCR beta chain is a study of blood T cell repertoires in COVID-19. Overall study context: Spain, Italy and the United States supplied samples that represented acute and convalescent COVID-19. Nucleic acid was either cDNA or gDNA, and it came from T cells, B-cell-depleted T cells, or PBMCs.

Seattle patients were enrolled while actively infected and followed longitudinally. Authors' data handling: Reference gene primers were amplified, and this amplification served to estimate nucleated cell counts. Assay used: immunoSEQ multiplex PCR; TCRdb lists only in-frame clones, some missing. V, J and clone size derive from that table, while D and trimming were established from the DNA sequence. The table lists about half a million clones, 89% of them singletons. The sequencing input was peripheral blood. The receptor was derived from a man in his late teens or twenties with COVID-19, enrolled during active disease.

The CDR3 region is CASSITPPGSSYEQYF. The CDR3 bases are TGTGCCAGCAGCATAACCCCTCCAGGGTCCTCCTACGAGCAGTACTTC. The chain links TRBV7-9 to TRBJ2-7; TRBD1 might be the D (5 bases). Trimming removed 5 bases at V and 0 bases at J, with 17 bases between. This CDR3 spans 16 amino acids. Germline V lookup: CDR1 SEHNR, CDR2 FQNEAQ (reference sequence).